This TCR beta chain came from a study of T cells in Graves' hyperthyroidism and ophthalmopathy. A roughly 9.7 ml volume of fresh peripheral blood provided the PBMCs. CDR1 is MNHEY, CDR2 SMNVEV, per germline (reference sequence). The V end was cut by 6 bases, the J end by 1 base, with 16 bases between. There are 16 residues in the CDR3. Whole-study results and caveats: Among clonotypes expanded in thyroid above 0.001, most were also found in blood. A model using 13 V-J features told ophthalmopathy apart from stable hyperthyroidism.

In its sample, this clonotype was seen many times. Its antigen is not known. The source material, RNA transcripts, was used to amplify TCR beta CDR3 regions. The HTBI primer set drove a first-round RT-PCR of the TCR CDR3. TCRdb ran MiXCR on the multiplex PCR reads and lists one entry per CDR3 protein. Of approximately 600,000 distinct CDR3 sequences in the sample, around 16% were seen once. The sequence came from a woman in her 30s with Graves' hyperthyroidism. The chain recombines TRBV27 with TRBJ1-5; D may be TRBD1 (6 bases). Material: blood. CDR3 nucleotides: TGTGCCAGCAGAACAATCAGGGGTCAGAGCAATCAGCCCCAGCATTTT. Its translation is CASRTIRGQSNQPQHF.